Below, 27 T cell receptor beta chains from the same sample are listed, as sequenced in a study of blood T cell repertoires in COVID-19. Measured with immunoSEQ multiplex PCR; TCRdb has only the in-frame clones, and not every one. The sample includes 150,000 to 200,000 clones, roughly 90% of them seen just once. The sequenced sample consisted of peripheral blood. The origin of the receptors is a man in his fifties or sixties with active or convalescent COVID-19.

This chain joins TRBV5-6 and TRBJ2-1; 7 bases line up with TRBD2. The CDR3 extends over 13 amino acids. From germline, CDR1 is SGHDT and CDR2 YYEEEE. The V segment lost 4 bases and the J segment 7 bases; nucleotides outside the gene matches: 5. The CDR3 loop reads CASSPVGGNEQFF. The CDR3, as DNA: TGTGCCAGCAGCCCGGTCGGGGGGAATGAGCAGTTCTTC.

This sequence joins TRBV27 and TRBJ1-4; 7 bases align to TRBD1. After removal of 2 bases from V and 8 bases from J, the junction contained 5 bases not matched to a gene. Per germline, CDR1 MNHEY and CDR2 SMNVEV (reference sequence). The CDR3 contains 14 residues. The DNA of the CDR3 is TGTGCCAGCAGTTTAGTGGGACAGAACGAAAAACTGTTTTTT. This sequence encodes CASSLVGQNEKLFF.

The V gene is TRBV7-6, the J gene TRBJ2-7; 11 bases align to TRBD2. J was trimmed by 3 bases and V by 0 bases; bases with no gene match: 4. Germline CDR1 SGHVS, CDR2 FNYEAQ. This CDR3 region has 16 residues. For the CDR3, the DNA is TGTGCCAGCAGCTTAGCTACTAGCGGGGGCTACTACGAGCAGTACTTC. It encodes CASSLATSGGYYEQYF.

V and J are TRBV21-1 and TRBJ1-6; the D call in the table, TRBD1, was not verified against the DNA. TRBV21-1 constitutes a pseudogene. This CDR3 is 14 amino acids long. For the CDR3, the DNA is TGTGCCAGCAGCAGACAAATACAAGATTCACCCCTCCACTTT. Its protein is CASSRQIQDSPLHF.

The rearrangement uses TRBV7-6 and TRBJ2-2; 9 bases agree with TRBD1. The CDR3 sequence is 14 residues long. Losses at the gene ends were 4 bases for V and 7 bases for J; bases not matched to a gene: 4. Germline assignment: CDR1 SGHVS and CDR2 FNYEAQ. The CDR3 sequence: CASSSGQGVGELFF. CDR3 DNA sequence: TGTGCCAGCAGCTCGGGACAGGGAGTCGGGGAGCTGTTTTTT.

The chain joins TRBV18 to TRBJ2-1; 16 positions agree with TRBD2. Germline-derived CDR1 and CDR2 are KGHSH and LQKENI. The CDR3 spans 17 residues. V shed 8 bases and J 2 bases; nucleotides not matched to a gene: 6. CDR3 sequence: CASGGLAGGLTYNEQFF. The CDR3 coding sequence is TGTGCCAGCGGGGGACTAGCGGGAGGGCTAACCTACAATGAGCAGTTCTTC. Full variable domain (missing parts from reference TRBV18 and TRBJ2-1): NAGVMQNPRHLVRRRGQEARLRCSPMKGHSHVYWYRQLPEEGLKFMVYLQKENIIDESGMPKERFSAEFPKEGPSILRIQQVVRGDSAAYFCASGGLAGGLTYNEQFFGPGTRLTVL.

This clone was seen only a few times. This sequence joins TRBV6-5 and TRBJ1-5; no clear D. Germline V gene sequence: CDR1 MNHEY, CDR2 SVGAGI. The V and J ends lost 2 bases and 6 bases respectively, with 8 bases between them. This CDR3 spans 13 amino acids. This CDR3 reads CASSYEGGQPQHF. The CDR3 nucleotides are TGTGCCAGCAGTTACGAGGGCGGTCAGCCCCAGCATTTT.

The rearrangement links TRBV7-2 to TRBJ1-4; D is perhaps TRBD1 (5 bases). V was clipped by 0 bases and J by 8 bases, with 22 bases between them. The germline V gene encodes CDR1 SGHTA and CDR2 FQGNSA. The CDR3 runs to 18 residues. The CDR3 protein is CASSLAANRGLLYEKLFF. CDR3 sequence (DNA): TGTGCCAGCAGCTTAGCTGCAAATAGGGGACTCCTCTACGAAAAACTGTTTTTT.

CDR3: CASSIQGAAGELFF. In DNA, the CDR3 is TGTGCCAGTAGTATCCAGGGGGCGGCCGGGGAGCTGTTTTTT. The V gene is TRBV19, the J gene TRBJ2-2; TRBD1 agrees at 8 bases. The CDR3 runs 14 residues. V was pared by 3 bases and J by 6 bases, with 3 bases of the junction left unmatched. From germline, CDR1 is LNHDA and CDR2 SQIVND (reference sequence). The variable domain in full, completed from reference TRBV19 and TRBJ2-2, reads DGGITQSPKYLFRKEGQNVTLSCEQNLNHDAMYWYRQDPGQGLRLIYYSQIVNDFQKGDIAEGYSVSREKKESFPLTVTSAQKNPTAFYLCASSIQGAAGELFFGEGSRLTVL.

The chain is built from TRBV20-1 and TRBJ1-2; D perhaps matches TRBD1 (5 bases). V was clipped by 3 bases and J by 6 bases, with 8 bases between them. The CDR3 runs 11 residues. Germline-derived CDR1 and CDR2 are DFQATT and SNEGSKA (reference sequence). CDR3 sequence: CSASRRDGYTF. The CDR3 DNA sequence: TGCAGTGCTAGCCGCAGGGATGGCTACACCTTC.

V usage is TRBV5-1 and J usage is TRBJ2-1; 13 bases are shared with TRBD2. CDR1 and CDR2 (germline): SGHRS, YFSETQ. V lost 1 base and J lost 2; bases outside the gene matches: 12. The CDR3 is 20 amino acids. The CDR3 DNA reads TGCGCCAGCAGCTTGCTCCCGGGACTAGCGGGACCAGGAACCTACAATGAGCAGTTCTTC. This codes for CASSLLPGLAGPGTYNEQFF.

The V and J genes are TRBV5-1 and TRBJ1-4; 7 bases map to TRBD1. The ends lost 4 bases at V and 8 bases at J; junction bases unmatched: 8. CDR1 and CDR2 (germline): SGHRS, YFSETQ. CDR3 length: 14 residues. Here the CDR3 DNA reads TGCGCCAGCAGCCACGAGGGGGCGCGGGAAAAACTGTTTTTT. Its protein is CASSHEGAREKLFF. Full variable domain (missing parts from reference TRBV5-1 and TRBJ1-4): KAGVTQTPRYLIKTRGQQVTLSCSPISGHRSVSWYQQTPGQGLQFLFEYFSETQRNKGNFPGRFSGRQFSNSRSEMNVSTLELGDSALYLCASSHEGAREKLFFGSGTQLSVL.

CDR3 loop: CASSQQTGDLRSPLHF. CDR3 bases: TGTGCCAGCAGCCAACAGACAGGGGATCTCAGGTCACCCCTCCACTTT. The chain carries TRBV7-9 and TRBJ1-6, with 8 bases identical to TRBD1. CDR1 and CDR2 (germline): SEHNR, FQNEAQ (reference sequence). The CDR3 runs to 16 residues. V gave up 5 bases and J gave up 10 bases; unmatched junction bases: 13. Full variable domain (outside the CDR3, taken from reference TRBV7-9 and TRBJ1-6): DTGVSQNPRHKITKRGQNVTFRCDPISEHNRLYWYRQTLGQGPEFLTYFQNEAQLEKSRLLSDRFSAERPKGSFSTLEIQRTEQGDSAMYLCASSQQTGDLRSPLHFGNGTRLTVT.

This chain uses TRBV5-1 with TRBJ2-3; D gene unclear. V lost 0 bases, J lost 2 bases, and 4 bases lay in between. The germline gives CDR1 SGHRS, CDR2 YFSETQ. CDR3 length: 13 amino acids. CDR3 DNA sequence: TGCGCCAGCAGCTTGGTTATCACAGATACGCAGTATTTT. Its translation: CASSLVITDTQYF.

The chain couples TRBV11-2 to TRBJ1-2; TRBD1 is a possible D gene (6 bases). This CDR3 has 15 residues. Trimming removed 0 bases at V and 2 bases at J, with 10 bases between. CDR1 is SGHAT and CDR2 is FQNNGV in the germline V gene. The CDR3 nucleotides are TGTGCCAGCAGCTTAGAGACAGGAACGAACTATGGCTACACCTTC. Protein: CASSLETGTNYGYTF.

The chain recombines TRBV6-1 with TRBJ1-1; D might be TRBD1 (5 bases). CDR1 and CDR2 from the germline V gene are MNHNS and SASEGT. The CDR3 length is 13 residues. The V and J ends lost 2 bases and 5 bases respectively, with 9 bases between them. DNA for the CDR3: TGTGCCAGCAGTGAAATCGACAGAACTGAAGCTTTCTTT. The encoded protein is CASSEIDRTEAFF.

J is TRBJ2-1 and V is TRBV11-2; maybe TRBD1 (6 bases). Germline CDR1 SGHAT, CDR2 FQNNGV. The V and J ends lost 5 bases and 8 bases respectively, with 10 bases between them. This CDR3 has 12 residues. CDR3 sequence: CASSHEGDEQFF. CDR3 DNA: TGTGCCAGCAGCCACGAGGGGGATGAGCAGTTCTTC. The whole variable domain, remainder taken from reference TRBV11-2 and TRBJ2-1, is EAGVAQSPRYKIIEKRQSVAFWCNPISGHATLYWYQQILGQGPKLLIQFQNNGVVDDSQLPKDRFSAERLKGVDSTLKIQPAKLEDSAVYLCASSHEGDEQFFGPGTRLTVL.

The chain is built from TRBV7-2 and TRBJ2-5, with 7 bases that match TRBD1. Germline V gene lookup returns CDR1 SGHTA and CDR2 FQGNSA. The CDR3 is 15 amino acids. The V and J ends lost 5 bases and 5 bases, in that order; junction bases with no gene match: 11. The CDR3 spells CASSRTRQGGETQYF. In nucleotides, the CDR3 is TGTGCCAGCAGCAGAACACGACAGGGTGGGGAGACCCAGTACTTC. The full variable domain, its missing parts supplied by reference TRBV7-2 and TRBJ2-5, is GAGVSQSPSNKVTEKGKDVELRCDPISGHTALYWYRQSLGQGLEFLIYFQGNSAPDKSGLPSDRFSAERTGGSVSTLTIQRTQQEDSAVYLCASSRTRQGGETQYFGPGTRLLVL.

The chain couples TRBV5-8 to TRBJ1-4; 7 positions match TRBD1. CDR3 size: 16 residues. Trimming removed 3 bases from V and 3 bases from J; junction bases left unmatched: 8. The V gene's germline CDR1 is SGHTS and CDR2 YDEGEE. CDR3 sequence reads: CASSSARQGANEKLFF. The CDR3 bases are TGTGCCAGCAGCTCAGCCCGTCAGGGGGCTAATGAAAAACTGTTTTTT.

CDR3 protein: CASSPQGSNQPQHF. DNA for the CDR3: TGTGCCAGCAGCCCCCAGGGGAGCAATCAGCCCCAGCATTTT. The V gene is TRBV6-1, the J gene TRBJ1-5; possible D gene TRBD1, 6 bases. The V and J ends lost 6 bases and 1 base respectively, with 10 bases between them. The germline V gene has CDR1 MNHNS and CDR2 SASEGT. The CDR3 has 14 residues.

The chain links TRBV19 to TRBJ1-6, with D tentatively TRBD1 (5 bases). V was pared by 7 bases and J by 7 bases, with 14 bases between. CDR1 is LNHDA and CDR2 is SQIVND in the germline V gene (reference sequence). This CDR3 spans 14 amino acids. The CDR3 region is CASNLGQSNSPLHF. As DNA, the CDR3 is TGTGCCAGTAATTTGGGGCAGTCAAATTCACCCCTCCACTTT.

This chain joins TRBV21-1 and TRBJ1-1; TRBD1 reflects the table's D call only, with no check against the DNA. TRBV21-1 is designated a pseudogene. This CDR3 is built from 14 residues. The DNA of the CDR3 is TGTGCCAGAGTAGACAGAGGCTCGAACACTGAAGCTTTCTTT. It specifies CARVDRGSNTEAFF.

This clone was found once. The chain carries TRBV19 and TRBJ1-3; 12 nucleotides agree with TRBD1. The CDR3 is 18 residues long. The germline V gene has CDR1 LNHDA and CDR2 SQIVND (reference sequence). V shed 5 bases and J 4 bases; nucleotides not matched to a gene: 12. The DNA for the CDR3 is TGTGCCAGTAGTGACCCCGGGACAGGGGGCGAAAGGGGAAACACCATATATTTT. Translated, it gives CASSDPGTGGERGNTIYF.

The chain is built from TRBV3-1 (or the pseudogene TRBV3-2) and TRBJ1-1; 12 positions match TRBD1. Germline assignment: CDR1 LGHDT and CDR2 YNNKEL (reference sequence). With V trimmed by 5 bases and J by 5 bases, 15 bases remained unmatched. The CDR3 sequence is 18 residues long. The CDR3 loop reads CASSNSRRDRGRQTEAFF. The CDR3 DNA sequence: TGTGCCAGCAGCAATAGTCGCCGGGACAGGGGGCGTCAAACTGAAGCTTTCTTT.

The chain has TRBV11-2 and TRBJ1-3; D not certain. The V end lost 1 base, the J end lost 0 bases, and 10 bases lay between the germline ends. The CDR3 is made up of 16 amino acids. Germline lookup yields CDR1 SGHAT and CDR2 FQNNGV. CDR3 DNA: TGTGCCAGCAGCTTAGTGCAACGGAGCTCTGGAAACACCATATATTTT. The encoded protein is CASSLVQRSSGNTIYF. The full variable domain, with the rest looked up from reference TRBV11-2 and TRBJ1-3, is EAGVAQSPRYKIIEKRQSVAFWCNPISGHATLYWYQQILGQGPKLLIQFQNNGVVDDSQLPKDRFSAERLKGVDSTLKIQPAKLEDSAVYLCASSLVQRSSGNTIYFGEGSWLTVV.

The chain uses TRBV7-2 and TRBJ2-3; no firm D call. V was pared by 2 bases and J by 0 bases, with 12 bases between. CDR3 length: 16 amino acids. The germline V gene encodes CDR1 SGHTA and CDR2 FQGNSA. CDR3 nucleotides: TGTGCCAGCAGCTTAACCTTCCGGCGGAGCACAGATACGCAGTATTTT. Protein: CASSLTFRRSTDTQYF.

The rearrangement links TRBV19 to TRBJ1-5; D uncertain. Trimming pared 6 bases from V and 10 bases from J, leaving 16 bases between. Germline CDR1 reads LNHDA; CDR2 reads SQIVND (reference sequence). The length of the CDR3 is 13 residues. The CDR3 loop is CASRRTLPSPQHF. CDR3 sequence (DNA): TGTGCCAGTAGAAGGACTCTTCCTAGTCCCCAGCATTTT.